These 4 T cell receptor beta chains were all obtained from the same sample, sequenced in a study of CD8 T cells in Susac syndrome. RNA totalling about 0.45 to 1 ug underwent reverse transcription with random hexamers. TCRdb redid the calling of the immunoSEQ multiplex PCR reads with MiXCR, one entry per CDR3 protein. The data contain 75,000 to 100,000 distinct CDR3 sequences, over 85% of them singletons. Sequenced sample: CD8+ T cells from PBMCs. The receptors come from a human donor with Susac syndrome.

This chain links TRBV24-1 with TRBJ2-7; D could derive from TRBD1 or TRBD2 (5 bases each). Germline V gives CDR1 KGHDR, CDR2 SFDVKD. The CDR3 runs to 14 residues. Trimming pared 3 bases from V and 2 bases from J, leaving 10 bases between. CDR3 in DNA: TGTGCCACCAGTGATGGGACGTCGGCCTACGAGCAGTACTTC. It yields the protein CATSDGTSAYEQYF.

The V and J genes are TRBV5-4 and TRBJ2-4, with 8 positions matching TRBD2. The CDR3 loop spans 18 amino acids. Trimming took 3 bases from V and 7 from J; bases not matched to a gene: 18. Per germline, CDR1 SGHNT and CDR2 YYREEE (reference sequence). DNA for the CDR3: TGTGCCAGCAGCTCCCAACCTCAAGGGAGCGGGAGTTGGAACATTCAGTACTTC. Residues: CASSSQPQGSGSWNIQYF. The entire variable domain, with the rest obtained from reference TRBV5-4 and TRBJ2-4, is as follows: ETGVTQSPTHLIKTRGQQVTLRCSSQSGHNTVSWYQQALGQGPQFIFQYYREEENGRGNFPPRFSGLQFPNYSSELNVNALELDDSALYLCASSSQPQGSGSWNIQYFGAGTRLSVL.

CDR3 sequence (DNA): TGCACGGGGACAGCTTACAATGAGCAGTTCTTC. This codes for CTGTAYNEQFF. This chain connects TRBV29-1 to TRBJ2-1; 7 bases are shared with TRBD1. Germline V gives CDR1 SQVTM, CDR2 ANQGSEA. This CDR3 region has 11 residues.

The rearrangement uses TRBV30 and TRBJ2-7; unclear D gene. Trimming left V 0 bases short and J 2 bases short, with 8 bases between. Germline values: CDR1 GTSNPN, CDR2 SVGIG (reference sequence). This CDR3 is built from 13 residues. The CDR3, as DNA: TGTGCCTGGAGTGTGGGCCAAGCCTACGAGCAGTACTTC. Translating gives CAWSVGQAYEQYF.